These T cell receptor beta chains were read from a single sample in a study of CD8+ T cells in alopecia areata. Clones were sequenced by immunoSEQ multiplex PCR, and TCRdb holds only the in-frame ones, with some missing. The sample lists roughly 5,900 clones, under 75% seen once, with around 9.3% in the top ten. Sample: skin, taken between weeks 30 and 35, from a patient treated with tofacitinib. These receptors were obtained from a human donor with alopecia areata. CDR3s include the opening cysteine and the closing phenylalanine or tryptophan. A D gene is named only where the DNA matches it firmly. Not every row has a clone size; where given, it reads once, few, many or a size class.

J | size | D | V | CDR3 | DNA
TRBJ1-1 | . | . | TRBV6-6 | CASSAPEWGDTEAFF | TGTGCCAGCAGTGCCCCGGAGTGGGGGGACACTGAAGCTTTCTTT
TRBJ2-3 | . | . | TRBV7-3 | CASSPDADTQYF | TGTGCCAGCAGCCCGGACGCAGATACGCAGTATTTT
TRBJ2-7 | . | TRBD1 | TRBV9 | CATPTRDRGDEQYF | TGTGCCACTCCTACCCGTGACAGGGGGGACGAGCAGTACTTC
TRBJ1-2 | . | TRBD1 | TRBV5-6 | CASSSRDRHGYTF | TGTGCCAGCAGCTCCCGGGACAGGCATGGCTACACCTTC
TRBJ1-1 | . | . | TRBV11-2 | CASRPSEAGKAFF | TGTGCCAGCAGACCCTCGGAGGCGGGGAAAGCTTTCTTT
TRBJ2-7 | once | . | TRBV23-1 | CASSSTYEQYF | TGCGCCAGCAGCTCAACCTACGAGCAGTACTTC
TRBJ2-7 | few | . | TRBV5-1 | CASSLGQTIYEQYF | TGCGCCAGCAGCTTGGGACAAACCATCTACGAGCAGTACTTC
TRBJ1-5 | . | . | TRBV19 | CASSIRRTNQPQHF | TGTGCCAGTAGTATCCGACGGACCAATCAGCCCCAGCATTTT
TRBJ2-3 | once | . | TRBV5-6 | CASSLGAATDTQYF | TGTGCCAGCAGCTTGGGAGCAGCCACAGATACGCAGTATTTT
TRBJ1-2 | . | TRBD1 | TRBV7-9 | CASRHNPHSGQGVGGYTF | TGTGCCAGCAGACATAACCCCCATAGTGGACAGGGGGTTGGTGGCTACACCTTC
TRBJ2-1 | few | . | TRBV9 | CASSVDGGRYNEQFF | TGTGCCAGCAGCGTAGACGGAGGGAGGTACAATGAGCAGTTCTTC
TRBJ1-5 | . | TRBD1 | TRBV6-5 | CASRLTGGAGPQHF | TGTGCCAGCAGGCTTACAGGGGGCGCGGGGCCCCAGCATTTT